A selection of T cell receptor beta chains follows, all from one sample in a study of radiotherapy plus CTLA-4 blockade in lung cancer. Method: immunoSEQ multiplex PCR; TCRdb's copy keeps in-frame clones and lacks some. The repertoire consists of tens of thousands of clones, with approximately 79% occurring once and the leading ten covering about 3.1%. Sequencing used peripheral blood, obtained from a patient treated with radiotherapy plus ipilimumab. These receptors were taken from a human donor with non-small cell lung cancer who had a complete response to radiotherapy plus ipilimumab. The CDR3 runs from the conserved cysteine through the conserved F or W. Fields, in order: D gene, clone size, V gene, J gene, CDR3 protein, CDR3 DNA. D genes are given only for firm matches. Clone sizes are given selectively: once, few, many, or a class where the clone is expanded.

-	-	TRBV2	TRBJ2-3	CASGPGGSWGNTQYF	TGTGCCAGCGGCCCAGGGGGGTCGTGGGGCAATACGCAGTATTTT
-	-	TRBV7-2	TRBJ2-3	CASSSPGLSRTDTQYF	TGTGCCAGCAGCTCCCCAGGTTTGTCTCGCACAGATACGCAGTATTTT
-	-	TRBV6-1	TRBJ2-7	CASSQGDFAYEQYF	TGTGCCAGCAGTCAGGGGGACTTCGCCTACGAGCAGTACTTC
-	-	TRBV5-5	TRBJ2-7	CASSLDRLEEYF	TGTGCCAGCAGCTTGGACAGATTGGAGGAGTACTTC
TRBD1	-	TRBV2	TRBJ1-5	CASNDRGTSNQPQHF	TGTGCCAGCAATGACAGGGGGACCAGCAATCAGCCCCAGCATTTT
-	-	TRBV30	TRBJ1-5	CAWRGAGGAQHF	TGTGCCTGGAGGGGCGCGGGGGGGGCCCAGCATTTT
-	-	TRBV30	TRBJ2-2	CAWTLKKGANTGELFF	TGTGCCTGGACCTTGAAAAAGGGGGCGAACACCGGGGAGCTGTTTTTT
TRBD2	-	TRBV5-1	TRBJ2-3	CASSRGVSTDTQYF	TGCGCCAGCAGCCGGGGGGTCAGCACAGATACGCAGTATTTT
-	-	TRBV4-1	TRBJ2-4	CASSQPLRDPLAKNIQYF	TGCGCCAGCAGCCAACCCTTGAGGGATCCCTTAGCCAAAAACATTCAGTACTTC
-	-	TRBV28	TRBJ1-2	CASSLFPRFGGYTF	TGTGCCAGCAGTTTATTCCCTCGTTTCGGTGGCTACACCTTC
-	once	TRBV28	TRBJ2-7	CASSLWETGSYEQYF	TGTGCCAGCAGTTTATGGGAGACAGGTTCCTACGAGCAGTACTTC
TRBD2	-	TRBV5-4	TRBJ2-6	CASSHGTSGGAGIGSNVLTF	TGTGCCAGCAGCCACGGGACTAGCGGGGGGGCAGGGATTGGGTCCAACGTCCTGACTTTC
-	-	TRBV28	TRBJ2-3	CASNLQGTDTQYF	TGTGCCAGCAACCTCCAGGGGACAGATACGCAGTATTTT
-	-	TRBV6-5	TRBJ1-1	CASSPSPNPRAFF	TGTGCCAGCAGTCCCTCACCAAACCCTAGGGCTTTCTTT
-	few	TRBV7-9	TRBJ2-7	CASSHSGVHEQYF	TGTGCCAGCAGCCACTCCGGGGTACACGAGCAGTACTTC
-	-	TRBV5-6	TRBJ1-5	CASSLARFGNQPQHF	TGTGCCAGCAGCTTGGCCAGGTTCGGCAATCAGCCCCAGCATTTT
TRBD1	-	TRBV5-1	TRBJ2-3	CASSLEGTGNIAQYF	TGCGCCAGCAGCTTGGAAGGGACAGGGAATATCGCGCAGTATTTT
TRBD2	-	TRBV4-1	TRBJ2-3	CASSQDRRGGQSTDTQYF	TGCGCCAGCAGCCAAGATAGGCGGGGGGGACAAAGCACAGATACGCAGTATTTT
TRBD1	-	TRBV9	TRBJ1-6	CASSGPGQGRSPLHF	TGTGCCAGCAGCGGTCCGGGACAGGGACGTTCACCCCTCCACTTT
TRBD2	-	TRBV5-1	TRBJ2-3	CASSLGTSGGYRTDTQYF	TGCGCCAGCAGCCTCGGGACTAGCGGGGGGTACAGGACAGATACGCAGTATTTT
-	-	TRBV30	TRBJ1-4	CAWGLRRATNEKLFF	TGTGCCTGGGGCCTACGGCGGGCAACTAATGAAAAACTGTTTTTT
TRBD2	-	TRBV6-6	TRBJ2-1	CASSTIRGAYNEQFF	TGTGCCAGCAGTACTATCCGGGGGGCCTACAATGAGCAGTTCTTC
TRBD1	-	TRBV9	TRBJ2-7	CASSVVSGGPSFEQYF	TGTGCCAGCAGCGTAGTGTCAGGGGGCCCATCTTTCGAGCAGTACTTC
TRBD1	once	TRBV7-6	TRBJ2-7	CASSLGQGHPPTEQYF	TGTGCCAGCAGCCTGGGACAGGGTCACCCCCCGACCGAGCAGTACTTC
TRBD1	-	TRBV9	TRBJ2-7	CASSAQGAPSEQYF	TGTGCCAGCAGCGCACAGGGGGCCCCCTCCGAGCAGTACTTC
TRBD1	-	TRBV10-3	TRBJ2-3	CAISDAGTGVRDTQYF	TGTGCCATCAGTGACGCCGGGACAGGGGTTAGAGATACGCAGTATTTT
TRBD2	-	TRBV11-2	TRBJ2-4	CASSQTLAGLAKNIQYF	TGTGCCAGCAGCCAAACGCTAGCGGGACTAGCCAAAAACATTCAGTACTTC
-	-	TRBV19	TRBJ2-7	CASSIEGASSYEQYF	TGTGCCAGTAGTATAGAGGGCGCGAGCTCCTACGAGCAGTACTTC
TRBD2	-	TRBV28	TRBJ2-7	CASIKTGTSGEQYF	TGTGCCAGCATAAAGACCGGGACTAGTGGCGAGCAGTACTTC
TRBD1	-	TRBV19	TRBJ1-1	CASSNRGRNTEAFF	TGTGCCAGTAGTAACAGGGGGCGGAACACTGAAGCTTTCTTT
-	-	TRBV5-5	TRBJ2-7	CASSLLWGPFLLRGYEQYF	TGTGCCAGCAGCCTCCTTTGGGGGCCTTTCCTCCTAAGGGGCTACGAGCAGTACTTC
-	few	TRBV7-6	TRBJ1-1	CASSRQENTEAFF	TGTGCCAGCAGCAGACAGGAGAACACTGAAGCTTTCTTT
-	-	TRBV7-2	TRBJ2-7	CASSLGGQEGYEQYF	TGTGCCAGCAGCTTGGGCGGACAGGAGGGGTACGAGCAGTACTTC
-	-	TRBV21-1	TRBJ2-5	CASSTRDREQGTQYF	TGTGCCAGCAGCACCCGGGACAGGGAGCAGGGGACCCAGTACTTC
-	-	TRBV11-2	TRBJ2-2	CASSLVGGARTGELFF	TGTGCCAGCAGCTTAGTAGGGGGGGCACGAACCGGGGAGCTGTTTTTT
-	-	TRBV11-2	TRBJ2-7	CASGGTASSYEQYF	TGTGCCAGCGGCGGGACAGCGAGCTCCTACGAGCAGTACTTC
TRBD1	few	TRBV7-6	TRBJ1-6	CASSLTATGGAGWNSPLHF	TGTGCCAGCAGCTTGACGGCGACAGGGGGCGCCGGGTGGAATTCACCCCTCCACTTT
-	-	TRBV5-1	TRBJ2-7	CASSSNGQYEQYF	TGCGCCAGCAGCTCCAACGGACAGTACGAGCAGTACTTC
TRBD1	-	TRBV5-8	TRBJ2-6	CASRTGTGVRPGANVLTF	TGTGCCAGCAGGACCGGGACAGGGGTGCGTCCCGGGGCCAACGTCCTGACTTTC
-	-	TRBV6-1	TRBJ1-1	CASSDVRVTEAFF	TGTGCCAGCAGTGATGTCAGGGTCACTGAAGCTTTCTTT
-	-	TRBV7-9	TRBJ2-7	CASSLGGTPPEQYF	TGTGCCAGCAGCTTAGGGGGGACACCGCCCGAGCAGTACTTC
TRBD1	-	TRBV5-1	TRBJ2-2	CASSLGTGLNTGELFF	TGCGCCAGCAGCCTTGGGACAGGGCTTAACACCGGGGAGCTGTTTTTT
-	-	TRBV7-2	TRBJ1-4	CASSLGDPRGEKLFF	TGTGCCAGCAGCTTAGGTGACCCGCGGGGTGAAAAACTGTTTTTT
-	-	TRBV4-3	TRBJ1-5	CASSQSQGNQPQHF	TGCGCCAGCAGCCAATCACAGGGAAATCAGCCCCAGCATTTT
TRBD1	-	TRBV19	TRBJ1-5	CASTNRRDRGQPQHF	TGTGCCAGTACAAACCGCCGGGACAGAGGCCAGCCCCAGCATTTT
TRBD1	-	TRBV10-1	TRBJ2-2	CASSESTGGTGELFF	TGCGCCAGCAGTGAGTCGACAGGGGGTACCGGGGAGCTGTTTTTT
TRBD1	-	TRBV7-3	TRBJ2-4	CASRSPGQGLSKNIQYF	TGTGCCAGCAGGTCCCCGGGACAGGGTTTGTCCAAAAACATTCAGTACTTC
-	-	TRBV6-4	TRBJ1-2	CASSDSAGAYGYTF	TGTGCCAGCAGTGACTCGGCAGGGGCCTATGGCTACACCTTC
TRBD1	-	TRBV7-9	TRBJ2-7	CASSLERRQGHYEQYF	TGTGCCAGCAGCTTAGAGCGGAGACAGGGACATTACGAGCAGTACTTC
TRBD2	-	TRBV5-1	TRBJ2-2	CASSVPGLQNTGELFF	TGCGCCAGCAGCGTTCCGGGACTACAGAACACCGGGGAGCTGTTTTTT
TRBD1	-	TRBV19	TRBJ2-5	CASRTTGEETQYF	TGTGCCAGTAGGACGACAGGGGAAGAGACCCAGTACTTC
TRBD1	-	TRBV18	TRBJ1-1	CASSPNRGNTEAFF	TGTGCCAGCTCACCAAACAGGGGGAACACTGAAGCTTTCTTT
TRBD1	-	TRBV5-1	TRBJ2-7	CASSLGGQGAGYEQYF	TGCGCCAGCAGCTTGGGGGGGCAGGGGGCTGGATACGAGCAGTACTTC
-	-	TRBV18	TRBJ2-1	CASSPPGQPSSFF	TGTGCCAGCTCACCCCCCGGACAGCCGTCGTCGTTCTTC
TRBD1	once	TRBV18	TRBJ1-1	CASSRLGQANTEAFF	TGTGCCAGCTCTCGGCTGGGACAGGCGAACACTGAAGCTTTCTTT